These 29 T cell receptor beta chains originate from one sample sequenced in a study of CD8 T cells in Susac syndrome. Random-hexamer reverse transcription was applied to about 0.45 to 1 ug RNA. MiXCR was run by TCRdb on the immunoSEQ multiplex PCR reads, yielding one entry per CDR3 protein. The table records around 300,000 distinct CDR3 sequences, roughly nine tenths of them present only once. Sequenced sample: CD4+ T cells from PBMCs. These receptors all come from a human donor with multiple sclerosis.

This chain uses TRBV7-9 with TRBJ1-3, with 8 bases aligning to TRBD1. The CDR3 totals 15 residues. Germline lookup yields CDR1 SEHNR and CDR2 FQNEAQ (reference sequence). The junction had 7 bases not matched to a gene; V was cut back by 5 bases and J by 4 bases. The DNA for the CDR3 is TGTGCCAGCAGCGGTACAGGGGGGAAAGGAAACACCATATATTTT. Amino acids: CASSGTGGKGNTIYF.

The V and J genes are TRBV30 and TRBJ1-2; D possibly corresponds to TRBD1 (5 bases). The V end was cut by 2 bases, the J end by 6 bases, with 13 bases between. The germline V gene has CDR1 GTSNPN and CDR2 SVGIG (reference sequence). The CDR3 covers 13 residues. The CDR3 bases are TGTGCCTGGAGTCATCGGTTGGGGGATGGCTACACCTTC. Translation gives CAWSHRLGDGYTF.

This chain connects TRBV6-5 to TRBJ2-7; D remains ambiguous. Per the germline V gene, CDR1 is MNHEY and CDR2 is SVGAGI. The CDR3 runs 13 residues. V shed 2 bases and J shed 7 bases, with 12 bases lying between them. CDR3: CASSYGIYREQYF. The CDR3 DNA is TGTGCCAGCAGTTACGGGATCTACCGGGAGCAGTACTTC.

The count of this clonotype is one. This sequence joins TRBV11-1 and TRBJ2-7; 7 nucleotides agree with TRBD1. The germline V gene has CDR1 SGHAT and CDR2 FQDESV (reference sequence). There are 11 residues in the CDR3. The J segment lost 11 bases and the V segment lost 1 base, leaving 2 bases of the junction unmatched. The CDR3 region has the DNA TGTGCCAGCAGCTTAGGGACAGGAAAGTACTTC. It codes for CASSLGTGKYF.

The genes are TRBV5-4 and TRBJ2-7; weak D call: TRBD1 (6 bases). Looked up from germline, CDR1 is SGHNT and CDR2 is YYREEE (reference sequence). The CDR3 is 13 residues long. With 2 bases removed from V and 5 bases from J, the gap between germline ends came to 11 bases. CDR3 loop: CASSLQGLDEQYF. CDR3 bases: TGTGCCAGCAGCTTACAGGGTTTAGACGAGCAGTACTTC.

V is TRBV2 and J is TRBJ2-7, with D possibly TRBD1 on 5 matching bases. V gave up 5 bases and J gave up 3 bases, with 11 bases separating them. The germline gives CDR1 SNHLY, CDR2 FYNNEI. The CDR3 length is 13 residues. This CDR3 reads CASSFGHSYEQYF. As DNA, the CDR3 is TGTGCCAGCAGTTTCGGACACAGCTACGAGCAGTACTTC.

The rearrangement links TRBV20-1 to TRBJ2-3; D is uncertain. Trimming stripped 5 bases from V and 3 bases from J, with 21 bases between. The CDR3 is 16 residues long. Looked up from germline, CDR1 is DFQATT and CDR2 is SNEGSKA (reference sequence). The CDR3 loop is CSARHEPAISTDTQYF. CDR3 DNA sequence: TGCAGTGCTCGACACGAACCGGCGATCTCAACAGATACGCAGTATTTT.

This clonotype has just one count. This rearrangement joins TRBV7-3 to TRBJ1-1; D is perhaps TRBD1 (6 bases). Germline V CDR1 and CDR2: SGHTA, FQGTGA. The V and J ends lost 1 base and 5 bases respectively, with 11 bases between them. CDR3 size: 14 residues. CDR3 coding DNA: TGTGCCAGCAGCTTAAGGGGGCAGGATACTGAAGCTTTCTTT. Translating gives CASSLRGQDTEAFF.

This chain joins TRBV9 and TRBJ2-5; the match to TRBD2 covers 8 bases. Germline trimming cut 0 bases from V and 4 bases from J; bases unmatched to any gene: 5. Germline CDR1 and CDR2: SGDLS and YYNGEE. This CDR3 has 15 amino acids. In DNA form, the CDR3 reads TGTGCCAGCAGCGTAGCAGCGGGAGTAGGAGAGACCCAGTACTTC. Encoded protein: CASSVAAGVGETQYF.

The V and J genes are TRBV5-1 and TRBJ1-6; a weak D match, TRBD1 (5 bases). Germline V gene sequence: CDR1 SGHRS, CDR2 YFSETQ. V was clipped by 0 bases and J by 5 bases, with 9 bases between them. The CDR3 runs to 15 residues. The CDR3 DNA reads TGCGCCAGCAGCTTGGGACCGGGGGATAATTCACCCCTCCACTTT. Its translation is CASSLGPGDNSPLHF.

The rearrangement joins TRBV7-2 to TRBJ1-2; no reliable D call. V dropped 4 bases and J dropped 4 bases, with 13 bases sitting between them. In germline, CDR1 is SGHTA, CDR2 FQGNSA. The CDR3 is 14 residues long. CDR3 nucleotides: TGTGCCAGCAGCTCGGACTCGTCGGGCTATGGCTACACCTTC. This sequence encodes CASSSDSSGYGYTF. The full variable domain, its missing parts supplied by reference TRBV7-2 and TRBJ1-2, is GAGVSQSPSNKVTEKGKDVELRCDPISGHTALYWYRQSLGQGLEFLIYFQGNSAPDKSGLPSDRFSAERTGGSVSTLTIQRTQQEDSAVYLCASSSDSSGYGYTFGSGTRLTVV.

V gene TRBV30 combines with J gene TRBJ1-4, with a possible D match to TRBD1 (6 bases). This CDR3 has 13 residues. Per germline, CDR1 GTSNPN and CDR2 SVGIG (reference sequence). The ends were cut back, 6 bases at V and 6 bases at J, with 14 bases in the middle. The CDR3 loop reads CACSAWGHEKLFF. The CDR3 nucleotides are TGTGCCTGTTCCGCATGGGGGCATGAAAAACTGTTTTTT.

The CDR3 here is CSASRDRGSYEQYF. DNA for the CDR3: TGCAGTGCTAGCCGGGACAGGGGATCCTACGAGCAGTACTTC. The chain uses TRBV20-1 and TRBJ2-7, with 10 bases that match TRBD1. The CDR3 spans 14 residues. CDR1 DFQATT and CDR2 SNEGSKA come from the germline V gene (reference sequence). V lost 3 bases, J lost 1 base, and 3 bases stayed unmatched.

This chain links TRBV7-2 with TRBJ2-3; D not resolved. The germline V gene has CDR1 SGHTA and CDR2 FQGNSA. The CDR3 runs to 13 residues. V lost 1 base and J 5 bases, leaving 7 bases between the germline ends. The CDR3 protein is CASSLGPGDTQYF. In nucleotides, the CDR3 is TGTGCCAGCAGCTTAGGTCCGGGAGATACGCAGTATTTT.

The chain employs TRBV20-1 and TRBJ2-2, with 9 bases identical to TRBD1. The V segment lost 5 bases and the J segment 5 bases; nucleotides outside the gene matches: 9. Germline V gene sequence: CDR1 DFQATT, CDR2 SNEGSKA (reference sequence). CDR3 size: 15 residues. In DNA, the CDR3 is TGCAGTGCTGTCCGACAGGGGGTAAAAACCGGGGAGCTGTTTTTT. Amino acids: CSAVRQGVKTGELFF.

The CDR3 reads CASSILRKTGELFF. CDR3 sequence (DNA): TGTGCCAGCAGCATCCTAAGGAAGACCGGGGAGCTGTTTTTT. The V call is TRBV3-1, the J call TRBJ2-2; D unclear. Germline CDR1 and CDR2: LGHDT and YNNKEL (reference sequence). This CDR3 region has 14 residues. Trimming left V 5 bases short and J 5 bases short, with 12 bases between.

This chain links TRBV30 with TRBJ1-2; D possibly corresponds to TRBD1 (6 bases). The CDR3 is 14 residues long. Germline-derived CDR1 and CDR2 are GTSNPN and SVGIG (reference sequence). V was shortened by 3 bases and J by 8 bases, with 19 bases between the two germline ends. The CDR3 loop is CAWSTQGPTGGYTF. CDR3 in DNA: TGTGCCTGGAGCACACAGGGACCCACCGGGGGCTACACCTTC.

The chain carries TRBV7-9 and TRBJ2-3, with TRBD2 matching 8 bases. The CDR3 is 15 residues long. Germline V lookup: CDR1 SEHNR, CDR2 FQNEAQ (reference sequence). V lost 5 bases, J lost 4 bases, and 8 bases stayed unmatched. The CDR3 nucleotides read TGTGCCAGCAGCCTTGAGCGGGAGCGCGCAGATACGCAGTATTTT. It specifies CASSLERERADTQYF. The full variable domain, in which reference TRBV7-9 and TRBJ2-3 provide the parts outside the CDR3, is DTGVSQNPRHKITKRGQNVTFRCDPISEHNRLYWYRQTLGQGPEFLTYFQNEAQLEKSRLLSDRFSAERPKGSFSTLEIQRTEQGDSAMYLCASSLERERADTQYFGPGTRLTVL.

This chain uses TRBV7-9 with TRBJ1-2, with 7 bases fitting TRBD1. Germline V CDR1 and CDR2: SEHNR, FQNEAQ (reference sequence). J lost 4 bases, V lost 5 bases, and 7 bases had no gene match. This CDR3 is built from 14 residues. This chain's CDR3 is CASSLGGQVYGYTF. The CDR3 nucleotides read TGTGCCAGCAGCCTGGGCGGACAGGTCTATGGCTACACCTTC.

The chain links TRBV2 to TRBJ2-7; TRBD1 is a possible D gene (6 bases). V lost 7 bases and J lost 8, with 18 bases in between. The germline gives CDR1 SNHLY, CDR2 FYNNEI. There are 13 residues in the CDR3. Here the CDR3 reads CASNLAEDRKQYF. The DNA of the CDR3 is TGTGCCAGCAACCTAGCCGAGGACAGAAAGCAGTACTTC.

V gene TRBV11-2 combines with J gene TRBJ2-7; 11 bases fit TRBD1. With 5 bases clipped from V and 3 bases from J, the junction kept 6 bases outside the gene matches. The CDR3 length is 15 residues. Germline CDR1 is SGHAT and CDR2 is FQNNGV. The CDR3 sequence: CASSKGQGAFYEQYF. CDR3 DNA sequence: TGTGCCAGCAGCAAAGGACAGGGGGCTTTCTACGAGCAGTACTTC.

DNA for the CDR3: TGCAGCGTTGAAGAGGAAGAAACCTCCACTGAAAACACCATATATTTT. Protein: CSVEEEETSTENTIYF. The V gene is TRBV29-1, the J gene TRBJ1-3; D gene ambiguous. The CDR3 runs to 16 residues. Per germline, CDR1 SQVTM and CDR2 ANQGSEA. V was cut by 0 bases and J by 6 bases, with 18 bases left in between.

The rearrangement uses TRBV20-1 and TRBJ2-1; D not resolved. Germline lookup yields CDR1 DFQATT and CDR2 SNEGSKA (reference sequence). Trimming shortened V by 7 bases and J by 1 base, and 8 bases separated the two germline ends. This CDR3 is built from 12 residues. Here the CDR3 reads CSGSESYNEQFF. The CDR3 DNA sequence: TGCAGTGGTTCAGAGTCCTACAATGAGCAGTTCTTC.

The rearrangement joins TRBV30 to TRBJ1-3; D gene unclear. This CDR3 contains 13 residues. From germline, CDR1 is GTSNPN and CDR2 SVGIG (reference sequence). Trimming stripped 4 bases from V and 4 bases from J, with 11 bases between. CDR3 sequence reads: CAWTGDFGNTIYF. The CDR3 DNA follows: TGTGCCTGGACTGGGGATTTCGGAAACACCATATATTTT.

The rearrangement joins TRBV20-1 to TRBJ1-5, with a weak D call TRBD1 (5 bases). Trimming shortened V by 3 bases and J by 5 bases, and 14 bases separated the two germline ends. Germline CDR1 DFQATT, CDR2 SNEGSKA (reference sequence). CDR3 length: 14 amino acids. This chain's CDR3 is CSARWGDWDQPQHF. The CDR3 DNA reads TGCAGTGCTAGGTGGGGGGATTGGGATCAGCCCCAGCATTTT.

The CDR3, as DNA: TGTGCCATCAGTGAGTCTCTCCGGTTGAACACTGAAGCTTTCTTT. The encoded protein is CAISESLRLNTEAFF. V and J are TRBV10-3 and TRBJ1-1; D gene uncertain. Germline values: CDR1 ENHRY, CDR2 SYGVKD. Trimming shortened V by 0 bases and J by 0 bases, and 8 bases separated the two germline ends. The CDR3 totals 15 residues.

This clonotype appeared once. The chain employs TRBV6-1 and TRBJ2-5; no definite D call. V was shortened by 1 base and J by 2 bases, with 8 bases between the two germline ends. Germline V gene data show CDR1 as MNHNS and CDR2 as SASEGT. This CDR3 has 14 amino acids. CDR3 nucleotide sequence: TGTGCCAGCAGTGAAGTGGACGGTCAAGAGACCCAGTACTTC. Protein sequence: CASSEVDGQETQYF.

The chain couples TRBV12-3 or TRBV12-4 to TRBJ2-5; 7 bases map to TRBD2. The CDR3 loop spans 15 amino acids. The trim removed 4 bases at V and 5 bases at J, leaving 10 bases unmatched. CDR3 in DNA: TGTGCCAGCAGTTCTTTAGCGGGCACGGGGGAGACCCAGTACTTC. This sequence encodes CASSSLAGTGETQYF.

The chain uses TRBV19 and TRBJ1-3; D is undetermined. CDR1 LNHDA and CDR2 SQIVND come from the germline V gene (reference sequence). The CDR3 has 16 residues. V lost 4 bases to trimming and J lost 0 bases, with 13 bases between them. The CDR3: CASSSQAFPSGNTIYF. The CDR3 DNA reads TGTGCCAGTAGTAGCCAGGCCTTCCCCTCTGGAAACACCATATATTTT.